This T cell receptor (beta chain) comes out of a study of OX40 agonist ivuxolimab in advanced cancers. Study at large: Patients were dosed intravenously with ivuxolimab at 0.01 to 10 mg/kg every 2 weeks. Age averaged about 66 years (range roughly 20 to 90), and less than 85% were male. Broader study findings: Clonal expansion by week 6 occurred in CD4+ and CD8+ blood T cells (at 0.1 to 3.0 mg/kg). Expanded clones were, on average, more numerous in CD8+ T cells than in CD4+.

V shed 2 bases and J shed 2 bases, with 16 bases lying between them. CDR1 and CDR2 (germline): SNHLY, FYNNEI. The CDR3 is 17 amino acids. Data came from immunoSEQ multiplex PCR; TCRdb stores just in-frame clones and leaves some out. The table records about 26,000 clones, around 85% of them present only once. In the case of this clone: Its cognate antigen is unknown.

The clonotype comes from an adult with an advanced solid tumor such as melanoma, head and neck, liver or kidney cancer. The source was CD4+ or CD8+ T cells sorted from blood, collected in a trial of the OX40 agonist ivuxolimab. The chain links TRBV2 to TRBJ2-1, with TRBD1 as a possible D gene (6 bases). CDR3 region: CASSELPDRPAYNEQFF. The CDR3 nucleotides read TGTGCCAGCAGTGAATTGCCAGACAGGCCGGCCTACAATGAGCAGTTCTTC.